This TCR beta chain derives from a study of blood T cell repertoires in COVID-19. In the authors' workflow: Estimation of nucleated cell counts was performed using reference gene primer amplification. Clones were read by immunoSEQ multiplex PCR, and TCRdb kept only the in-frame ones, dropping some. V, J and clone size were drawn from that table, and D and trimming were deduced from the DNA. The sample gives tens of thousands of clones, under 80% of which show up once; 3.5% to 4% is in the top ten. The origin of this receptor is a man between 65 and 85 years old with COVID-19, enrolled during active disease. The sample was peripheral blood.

Here the CDR3 reads CASSQVVDTQYF. The CDR3 region has the DNA TGTGCCAGCAGCCAAGTAGTAGATACGCAGTATTTT. This sequence joins TRBV7-2 and TRBJ2-3, with D uncertain. The CDR3 covers 12 residues. Trimming left V 5 bases short and J 5 bases short, with 8 bases between. Germline V gene sequence: CDR1 SGHTA, CDR2 FQGNSA.